Listed here is a single TCR beta chain. Its antigen is not known. Germline CDR1 reads MDHEN; CDR2 reads SYDVKM. This CDR3 comprises 16 residues. V lost 6 bases to trimming and J lost 1 base, with 13 bases between them. This specimen belongs to a study of T cell responses to AZD1222 COVID-19 vaccine. Study findings and constraints: Seropositive AZD1222 recipients at baseline numbered only five or six. Repertoires were obtained only post-peak T cell response. Females made up more of the donors, who were largely white British, and clonal diversity may have come out too low.

Profiling relied on immunoSEQ multiplex PCR, and the TCRdb table lists in-frame clones only, not all of them. The sample has 95,000 to 100,000 clones, roughly 90% seen once. Recipients boosted at about 4 weeks or about 12 weeks are pooled. The TCR originated in an adult who received the AZD1222 COVID-19 vaccine. The chain is built from TRBV28 and TRBJ2-6, with a weak D call TRBD2 (6 bases). The specimen was peripheral blood, collected 28 days after the second AZD1222 dose. The CDR3 nucleotides read TGTGCCAGCAGCAGACCCGGGGGTTCTGGGGCCAACGTCCTGACTTTC. This sequence encodes CASSRPGGSGANVLTF.